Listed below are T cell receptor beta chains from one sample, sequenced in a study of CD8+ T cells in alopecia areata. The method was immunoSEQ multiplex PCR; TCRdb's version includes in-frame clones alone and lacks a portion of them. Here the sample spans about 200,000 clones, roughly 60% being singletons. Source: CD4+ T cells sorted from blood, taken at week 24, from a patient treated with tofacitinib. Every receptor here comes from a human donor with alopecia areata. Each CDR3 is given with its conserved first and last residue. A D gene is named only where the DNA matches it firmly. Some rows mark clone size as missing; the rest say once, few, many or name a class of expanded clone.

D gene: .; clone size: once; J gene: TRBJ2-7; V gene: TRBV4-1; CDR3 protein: CASSQESETLENYEQYF; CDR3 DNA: TGCGCCAGCAGCCAAGAGTCGGAAACCCTAGAAAACTACGAGCAGTACTTC
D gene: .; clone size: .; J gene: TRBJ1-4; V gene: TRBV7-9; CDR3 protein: CASSAQGAWEKLFF; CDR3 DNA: TGTGCCAGCAGCGCACAGGGAGCGTGGGAAAAACTGTTTTTT
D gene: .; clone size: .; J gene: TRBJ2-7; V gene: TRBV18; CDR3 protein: CASSPSGDGYYEQYF; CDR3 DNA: TGTGCCAGCTCACCATCGGGGGACGGGTACTACGAGCAGTACTTC
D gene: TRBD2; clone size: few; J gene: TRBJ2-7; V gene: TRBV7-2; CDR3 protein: CASSNVGRGQSSYEQYF; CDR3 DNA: TGTGCCAGCAGCAACGTGGGGAGGGGCCAGTCCTCCTACGAGCAGTACTTC
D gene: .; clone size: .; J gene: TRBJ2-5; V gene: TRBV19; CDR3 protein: CASSIGQTQETQYF; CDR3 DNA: TGTGCCAGTAGTATAGGGCAGACCCAAGAGACCCAGTACTTC
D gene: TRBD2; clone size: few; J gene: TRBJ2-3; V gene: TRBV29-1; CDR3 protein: CSVRSGGADTQYF; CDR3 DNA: TGCAGCGTCCGTTCGGGGGGGGCAGATACGCAGTATTTT
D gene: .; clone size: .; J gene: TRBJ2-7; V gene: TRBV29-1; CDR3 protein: CSVVTSSYEQYF; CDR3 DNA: TGCAGCGTTGTTACTAGCTCCTACGAGCAGTACTTC
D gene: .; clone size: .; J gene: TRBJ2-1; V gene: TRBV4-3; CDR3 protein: CASSQELGLVGEQFF; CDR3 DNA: TGCGCCAGCAGCCAAGAGTTGGGCCTAGTCGGTGAGCAGTTCTTC
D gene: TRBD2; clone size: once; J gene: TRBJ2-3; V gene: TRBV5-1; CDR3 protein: CASSHQTSGEDTQYF; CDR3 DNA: TGCGCCAGCAGCCACCAGACTAGCGGGGAGGATACGCAGTATTTT
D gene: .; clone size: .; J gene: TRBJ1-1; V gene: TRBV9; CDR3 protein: CASSVTGLGTEAFF; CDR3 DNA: TGTGCCAGCAGCGTCACAGGTCTGGGGACTGAAGCTTTCTTT
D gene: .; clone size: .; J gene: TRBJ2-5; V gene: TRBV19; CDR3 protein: CASSILGRQETQYF; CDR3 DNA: TGTGCCAGTAGTATCTTAGGGCGCCAAGAGACCCAGTACTTC
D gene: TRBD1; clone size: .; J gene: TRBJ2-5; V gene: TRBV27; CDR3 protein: CASSLAGGETQYF; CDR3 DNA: TGTGCCAGCAGTTTGGCAGGGGGAGAGACCCAGTACTTC
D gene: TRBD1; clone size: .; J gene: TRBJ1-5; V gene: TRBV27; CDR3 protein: CASSTDRVGQPQHF; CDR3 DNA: TGTGCCAGCAGCACGGACAGGGTTGGTCAGCCCCAGCATTTT
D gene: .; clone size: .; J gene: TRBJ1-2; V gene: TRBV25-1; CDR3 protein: CASSDGGSGPANYGYTF; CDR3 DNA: TGTGCCAGCAGTGATGGGGGCTCAGGGCCAGCTAACTATGGCTACACCTTC
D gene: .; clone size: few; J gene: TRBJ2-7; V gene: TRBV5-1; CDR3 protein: CASSSPGDEQYF; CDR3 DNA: TGCGCCAGCAGCTCCCCAGGGGACGAGCAGTACTTC
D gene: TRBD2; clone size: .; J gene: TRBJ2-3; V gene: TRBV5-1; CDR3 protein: CASSLGTSMDTQYF; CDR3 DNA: TGCGCCAGCAGCTTGGGGACTAGCATGGATACGCAGTATTTT
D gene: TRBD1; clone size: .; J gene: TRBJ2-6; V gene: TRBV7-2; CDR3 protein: CASSSDRGFGVGANVLTF; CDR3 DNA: TGTGCCAGCAGCTCGGACAGGGGCTTTGGGGTCGGGGCCAACGTCCTGACTTTC
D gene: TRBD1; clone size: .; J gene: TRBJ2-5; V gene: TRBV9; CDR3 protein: CASSLGQGTQYF; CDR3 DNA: TGTGCCAGCAGCCTCGGACAGGGAACCCAGTACTTC
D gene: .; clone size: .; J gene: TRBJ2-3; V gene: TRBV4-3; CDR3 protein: CASSHRGQGQYF; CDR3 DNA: TGCGCCAGCAGCCATAGGGGCCAGGGGCAGTATTTT
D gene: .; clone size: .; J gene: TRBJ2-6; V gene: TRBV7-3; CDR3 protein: CASSASGANVLTF; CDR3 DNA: TGTGCCAGCAGCGCCTCCGGGGCCAACGTCCTGACTTTC
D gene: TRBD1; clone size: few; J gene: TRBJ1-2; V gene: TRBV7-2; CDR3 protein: CASSYGQAPPGYTF; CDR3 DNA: TGTGCCAGCAGCTACGGACAGGCCCCCCCTGGCTACACCTTC
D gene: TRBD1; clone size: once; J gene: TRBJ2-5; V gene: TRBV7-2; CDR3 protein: CASSLGILGQGSGETQYF; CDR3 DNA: TGTGCCAGCAGCTTAGGCATATTGGGACAGGGGAGCGGGGAGACCCAGTACTTC
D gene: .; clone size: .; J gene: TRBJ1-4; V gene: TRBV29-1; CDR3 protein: CSAWGRSNEKLFF; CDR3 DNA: TGCAGCGCTTGGGGGCGTTCTAATGAAAAACTGTTTTTT
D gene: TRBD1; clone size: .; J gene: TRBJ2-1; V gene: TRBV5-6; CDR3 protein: CASSLWDRDENEQFF; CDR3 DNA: TGTGCCAGCAGCTTATGGGACAGGGACGAGAATGAGCAGTTCTTC
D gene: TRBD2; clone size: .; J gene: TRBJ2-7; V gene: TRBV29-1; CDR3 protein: CSVSRTSGNGEQYF; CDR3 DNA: TGCAGCGTCTCACGGACTAGCGGGAATGGGGAGCAGTACTTC
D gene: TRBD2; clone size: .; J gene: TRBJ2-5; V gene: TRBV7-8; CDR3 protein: CASSLTSGGRETQYF; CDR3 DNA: TGTGCCAGCAGCTTAACTAGCGGGGGCCGGGAGACCCAGTACTTC
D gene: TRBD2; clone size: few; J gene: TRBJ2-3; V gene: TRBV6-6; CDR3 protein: CASRRTSGGYTDTQYF; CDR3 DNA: TGTGCCAGCAGGCGGACTAGCGGGGGGTACACAGATACGCAGTATTTT
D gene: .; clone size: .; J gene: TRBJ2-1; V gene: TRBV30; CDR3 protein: CAWSVEGEQFF; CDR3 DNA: TGTGCCTGGAGTGTAGAGGGTGAGCAGTTCTTC
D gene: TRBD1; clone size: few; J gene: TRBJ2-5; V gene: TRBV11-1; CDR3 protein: CASSRKQGSQETQYF; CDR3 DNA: TGTGCCAGCAGCAGGAAACAGGGGAGCCAAGAGACCCAGTACTTC
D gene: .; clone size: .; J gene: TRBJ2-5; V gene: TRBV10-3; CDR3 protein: CATRGKGAETQYF; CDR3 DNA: TGTGCCACCCGTGGAAAAGGGGCGGAGACCCAGTACTTC
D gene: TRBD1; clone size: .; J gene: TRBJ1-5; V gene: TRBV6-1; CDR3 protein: CASSGQGGAQPQHF; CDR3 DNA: TGTGCCAGCAGTGGACAGGGGGGGGCTCAGCCCCAGCATTTT
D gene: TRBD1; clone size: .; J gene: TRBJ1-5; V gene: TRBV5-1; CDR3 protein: CASSTGQGEQPQHF; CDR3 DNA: TGCGCCAGCAGCACAGGACAGGGGGAACAGCCCCAGCATTTT